These 15 T cell receptor beta chains were all obtained from the same sample, sequenced in a study of cytomegalovirus exposure and HLA in healthy donors. The PCR ran on 60 Vbeta and 13 Jbeta primers. Profiling relied on immunoSEQ multiplex PCR, and the TCRdb table lists in-frame clones only, not all of them. The table records more than 95,000 clones, more than 60% of them present only once. Sequenced: PBMCs. The receptors derive from a male donor in good health and CMV-seronegative.

This rearrangement joins TRBV2 to TRBJ1-2, with 11 nucleotides matching TRBD1. Germline CDR1 SNHLY, CDR2 FYNNEI. V gave up 8 bases and J gave up 4 bases; unmatched junction bases: 6. The CDR3 has 14 amino acids. The CDR3 sequence: CASGQDRGLYGYTF. For the CDR3, the DNA is TGTGCCAGCGGACAGGACAGGGGGCTCTATGGCTACACCTTC.

This chain connects TRBV19 to TRBJ2-1, with D possibly matching TRBD2 (6 bases). Germline-derived CDR1 and CDR2 are LNHDA and SQIVND (reference sequence). Trimming pared 7 bases from V and 5 bases from J, leaving 12 bases between. The CDR3 totals 13 residues. CDR3 in DNA: TGTGCCAGTATCCGGGACTTAGACAATGAGCAGTTCTTC. Translating gives CASIRDLDNEQFF.

This clone showed up just once. V usage is TRBV11-3 and J usage is TRBJ2-1; D is undetermined. Trimming pared 4 bases from V and 10 bases from J, leaving 17 bases between. Germline V gene sequence: CDR1 SGHNT, CDR2 YENEEA. The CDR3 extends over 14 amino acids. CDR3 sequence: CASSSTRASPEQFF. CDR3 nucleotides: TGTGCCAGCAGCTCCACCCGCGCAAGCCCCGAGCAGTTCTTC.

The V and J genes are TRBV2 and TRBJ1-1; D is possibly TRBD1 (6 bases). There are 13 residues in the CDR3. Germline CDR1 reads SNHLY; CDR2 reads FYNNEI. Trimming stripped 5 bases from V and 4 bases from J, with 11 bases between. The CDR3 nucleotides are TGTGCCAGCAGTTACGACAGGAGCACTGAAGCTTTCTTT. This encodes CASSYDRSTEAFF.

This clone was observed a single time. This sequence joins TRBV7-9 and TRBJ2-7; the match to TRBD2 covers 7 bases. This CDR3 is 14 amino acids long. Germline values: CDR1 SEHNR, CDR2 FQNEAQ (reference sequence). V trimming: 5 bases; J trimming: 6 bases; junction bases outside the gene matches: 10. CDR3 sequence (DNA): TGTGCCAGCAGCCCTAACCTGGGGGGGGGCGAGCAGTACTTC. This sequence encodes CASSPNLGGGEQYF.

The J gene is TRBJ2-2, the V gene TRBV11-2; tentative D call: TRBD2 (5 bases). From germline, CDR1 is SGHAT and CDR2 FQNNGV. This CDR3 is 14 amino acids long. The V gene lost 9 bases and the J gene lost 2 bases, with 13 bases spanning the gap. This CDR3 reads CASTPSGNTGELFF. The CDR3 DNA is TGTGCCAGTACCCCCAGCGGTAACACCGGGGAGCTGTTTTTT. Full variable domain (missing parts from reference TRBV11-2 and TRBJ2-2): EAGVAQSPRYKIIEKRQSVAFWCNPISGHATLYWYQQILGQGPKLLIQFQNNGVVDDSQLPKDRFSAERLKGVDSTLKIQPAKLEDSAVYLCASTPSGNTGELFFGEGSRLTVL.

V and J are TRBV2 and TRBJ2-1; TRBD2 agrees at 7 bases. Germline loops: CDR1 SNHLY, CDR2 FYNNEI. The CDR3 runs 13 residues. Trimming removed 6 bases from V and 10 bases from J; junction bases left unmatched: 9. CDR3: CASRTQVGGEQFF. Written as DNA, the CDR3 is TGTGCCAGCAGGACACAGGTGGGAGGGGAGCAGTTCTTC.

The V gene is TRBV6-1, the J gene TRBJ2-1; perhaps TRBD1 as D (6 bases). V was trimmed by 3 bases and J by 5 bases, leaving 14 bases between them. Germline V gives CDR1 MNHNS, CDR2 SASEGT. The CDR3 extends over 15 amino acids. CDR3 DNA: TGTGCCAGCAGTGACAACAGGGTGACGAACAATGAGCAGTTCTTC. Amino acid sequence: CASSDNRVTNNEQFF.

The chain links TRBV4-2 to TRBJ2-2; tentative D call: TRBD2 (6 bases). The CDR3 has 15 amino acids. Germline-derived CDR1 and CDR2 are LGHNA and YNFKEQ. Trimming took 5 bases from V and 1 from J, leaving 11 bases between them. The CDR3 is CASSGRDWNTGELFF. In DNA form, the CDR3 reads TGTGCCAGCAGCGGCCGGGACTGGAACACCGGGGAGCTGTTTTTT.

The CDR3 coding sequence is TGTGCCAGCAGCTCCGGACTAGCGGGAGGCGAAGAGACCCAGTACTTC. Amino acids: CASSSGLAGGEETQYF. The rearrangement joins TRBV9 to TRBJ2-5; 14 positions agree with TRBD2. J lost 3 bases, V lost 4 bases, and 5 bases had no gene match. Germline values: CDR1 SGDLS, CDR2 YYNGEE. CDR3 length: 16 residues. The complete variable domain, with remaining parts taken from reference TRBV9 and TRBJ2-5, reads DSGVTQTPKHLITATGQRVTLRCSPRSGDLSVYWYQQSLDQGLQFLIQYYNGEERAKGNILERFSAQQFPDLHSELNLSSLELGDSALYFCASSSGLAGGEETQYFGPGTRLLVL.

The chain has TRBV6-6 and TRBJ2-1, with 7 bases lining up with TRBD2. V trimming: 5 bases; J trimming: 3 bases; junction bases outside the gene matches: 10. The CDR3 has 16 amino acids. From germline, CDR1 is MNHNY and CDR2 SVGAGI (reference sequence). The DNA of the CDR3 is TGTGCCAGCAGTCCGTCCTGGGGGGAGGGCTACAATGAGCAGTTCTTC. Translation: CASSPSWGEGYNEQFF.

The J gene is TRBJ2-5, the V gene TRBV7-7, with D perhaps matching TRBD1 (5 bases). V lost 5 bases and J 2 bases, leaving 15 bases between the germline ends. This CDR3 is built from 15 residues. Germline V gene data show CDR1 as SSHAT and CDR2 as FNYEAQ (reference sequence). The CDR3 protein is CASSLGQGPQETQYF. CDR3 nucleotide sequence: TGTGCCAGCAGCCTTGGGCAGGGTCCTCAAGAGACCCAGTACTTC. Supplemented by reference TRBV7-7 and TRBJ2-5, the full variable domain reads GAGVSQSPRYKVTKRGQDVTLRCDPISSHATLYWYQQALGQGPEFLTYFNYEAQPDKSGLPSDRFSAERPEGSISTLTIQRTEQRDSAMYRCASSLGQGPQETQYFGPGTRLLVL.

In DNA, the CDR3 is TGTGCCAGCAGTGTCGGGACAGGGATTACTGAAGCTTTCTTT. Protein sequence: CASSVGTGITEAFF. This chain connects TRBV7-9 to TRBJ1-1, with TRBD1 identical over 9 bases. The germline gives CDR1 SEHNR, CDR2 FQNEAQ (reference sequence). CDR3 length equals 14 residues. Losses at the gene ends were 6 bases for V and 5 bases for J; bases not matched to a gene: 7.

The chain is built from TRBV28 and TRBJ2-5; D is perhaps TRBD2 (7 bases). V lost 5 bases, J lost 2 bases, and 24 bases lay in between. The CDR3 has 18 residues. Germline CDR1 reads MDHEN; CDR2 reads SYDVKM. The CDR3 DNA follows: TGTGCCAGCAGTCCCGGGGGCAGCCGGGACTACGTACAAGAGACCCAGTACTTC. It specifies CASSPGGSRDYVQETQYF. Together with reference TRBV28 and TRBJ2-5, the CDR3 gives the full variable domain: DVKVTQSSRYLVKRTGEKVFLECVQDMDHENMFWYRQDPGLGLRLIYFSYDVKMKEKGDIPEGYSVSREKKERFSLILESASTNQTSMYLCASSPGGSRDYVQETQYFGPGTRLLVL.

The chain joins TRBV7-2 to TRBJ2-4, with D possibly TRBD2 on 5 matching bases. V dropped 4 bases and J dropped 0 bases, with 7 bases sitting between them. From germline, CDR1 is SGHTA and CDR2 FQGNSA. The CDR3 contains 14 residues. The CDR3 region has the DNA TGTGCCAGCAGCTCAGGACTAGCCAAAAACATTCAGTACTTC. Protein sequence: CASSSGLAKNIQYF.